This T cell receptor (beta chain) comes out of a study of T-cell reconstitution after alpha-beta-depleted transplantation in children. This clonotype was recorded many times. In germline, CDR1 is MDHEN, CDR2 SYDVKM. This CDR3 has 14 amino acids. The ends lost 5 bases at V and 5 bases at J; junction bases unmatched: 5. Unique molecular identifiers were incorporated during preparation of the TCRbeta library. TCRdb processed the PCR reads anew with MiXCR; each CDR3 protein has one entry. This repertoire shows 230,000 or so distinct CDR3 sequences, about 12% found once; its top ten account for approximately 2.9%.

The V call is TRBV28, the J call TRBJ2-5; TRBD2 matches at 10 bases. This TCR was sampled from a human donor who donated a stem cell graft to a child with acute lymphoblastic leukemia. Sequencing was performed on PBMCs from the stem cell graft donor, taken from the stem cell graft. The CDR3: CASSLAGEGETQYF. CDR3 coding DNA: TGTGCCAGCAGTCTAGCGGGAGAGGGCGAGACCCAGTACTTC.